A selection of T cell receptor beta chains follows, all from one sample in a study of T cells in Graves' hyperthyroidism and ophthalmopathy. Each CDR3 protein is one row after TCRdb ran MiXCR on the multiplex PCR reads. This sample has under 650,000 distinct CDR3 sequences, with 15% to 20% found just once. The sequencing input was blood. The receptors come from a woman between 25 and 40 years old with Graves' hyperthyroidism. Each CDR3 is given with its conserved first and last residue. Each record gives: V gene, J gene, CDR3 protein.

v_gene: TRBV5-1
j_gene: TRBJ2-5
CDR3aa: CASSLADSFGETQYF

v_gene: TRBV11-3
j_gene: TRBJ2-1
CDR3aa: CASSLVRGEWFF

v_gene: TRBV2
j_gene: TRBJ1-5
CDR3aa: CASSERRGDNQPQHF

v_gene: TRBV5-1
j_gene: TRBJ2-1
CDR3aa: CASSRGLGIADEQFF

v_gene: TRBV11-3
j_gene: TRBJ1-2
CDR3aa: CASTGGDYGYTF

v_gene: TRBV28
j_gene: TRBJ2-5
CDR3aa: CASSSRQGFQETQYF

v_gene: TRBV20-1
j_gene: TRBJ1-1
CDR3aa: CSARVVGTEAFF

v_gene: TRBV12-3/TRBV12-4
j_gene: TRBJ2-1
CDR3aa: CASSNRGEQFF

v_gene: TRBV7-2
j_gene: TRBJ2-4
CDR3aa: CASSSPSGSGENIQYF

v_gene: TRBV28
j_gene: TRBJ1-4
CDR3aa: CASSLLSSGNEKLFF

v_gene: TRBV28
j_gene: TRBJ2-2
CDR3aa: CASSLPGLAGVNGELFF

v_gene: TRBV6-1
j_gene: TRBJ2-2
CDR3aa: CASSTTSSGELFF

v_gene: TRBV24-1
j_gene: TRBJ2-4
CDR3aa: CATSNSEENPQYF

v_gene: TRBV7-3
j_gene: TRBJ2-1
CDR3aa: CASSEGGGSYNEQFF

v_gene: TRBV3-1
j_gene: TRBJ2-7
CDR3aa: CASSQGGLAGRYEQYF

v_gene: TRBV11-2
j_gene: TRBJ2-2
CDR3aa: CASSKDRNTGELFF

v_gene: TRBV7-9
j_gene: TRBJ2-7
CDR3aa: CASSVDDYEQYF

v_gene: TRBV2
j_gene: TRBJ2-3
CDR3aa: CASREGDTQYF

v_gene: TRBV5-1
j_gene: TRBJ2-2
CDR3aa: CASSFRGSGELFF

v_gene: TRBV6-5
j_gene: TRBJ1-5
CDR3aa: CASSYSGGNQPQHF

v_gene: TRBV12-3/TRBV12-4
j_gene: TRBJ2-7
CDR3aa: CASRHSGSSYEQYF

v_gene: TRBV27
j_gene: TRBJ1-1
CDR3aa: CASSFWSGNTEAFF

v_gene: TRBV6-1
j_gene: TRBJ1-1
CDR3aa: CASSPKGQGSNTEAFF